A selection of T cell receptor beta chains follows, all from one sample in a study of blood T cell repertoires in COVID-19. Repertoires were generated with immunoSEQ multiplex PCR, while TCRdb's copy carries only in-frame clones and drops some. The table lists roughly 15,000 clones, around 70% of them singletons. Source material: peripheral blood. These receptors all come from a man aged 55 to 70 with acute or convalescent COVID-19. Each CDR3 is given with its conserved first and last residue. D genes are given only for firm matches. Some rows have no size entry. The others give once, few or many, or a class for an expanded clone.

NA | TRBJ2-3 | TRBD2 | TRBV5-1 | TGCGCCAGCGGATCTAGCGGGGGGGTCCCTTTAAACACAGATACGCAGTATTTT | CASGSSGGVPLNTDTQYF
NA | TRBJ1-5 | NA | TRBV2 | TGTGCCAGCAGTCTACAGGGCAATCAGCCCCAGCATTTT | CASSLQGNQPQHF
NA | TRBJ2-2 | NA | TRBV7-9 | TGTGCCAGCGATGCGGGACTGATGTTTTTT | CASDAGLMFF
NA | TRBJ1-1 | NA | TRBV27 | TGTGCCAGCACACGGGGGAGGCAGGGTGAAGCTTTCTTT | CASTRGRQGEAFF
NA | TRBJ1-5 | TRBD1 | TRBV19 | TGTGCCAGTAGTAATCGACAGGGCAATAGCAATCAGCCCCAGCATTTT | CASSNRQGNSNQPQHF
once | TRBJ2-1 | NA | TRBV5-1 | TGCGCCAGCAGCTTGGGCTCGACGGGGGGCAGCGGCAATGAGCAGTTCTTC | CASSLGSTGGSGNEQFF
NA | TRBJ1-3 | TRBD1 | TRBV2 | TGTGCCAGCAGCGCCGGGACAGCGGAGAACACCATATATTTT | CASSAGTAENTIYF
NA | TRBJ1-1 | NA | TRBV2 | TGTGCCAGCAGTAAAGGCCTGGGACGGGGGACTGAAGCTTTCTTT | CASSKGLGRGTEAFF
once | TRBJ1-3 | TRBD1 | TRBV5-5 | TGTGCCAGCAGCTCAATGACAGGGTTGGACACCATATATTTT | CASSSMTGLDTIYF
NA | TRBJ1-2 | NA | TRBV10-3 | TGTGCCATCAGTGAGGGCGGGACCCAGGCAACGGAAGGCTACACCTTC | CAISEGGTQATEGYTF
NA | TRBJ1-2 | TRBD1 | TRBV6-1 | TGTGCCAGCAGTGCCCCCCGACAGGGTGGGAACTATGGCTACACCTTC | CASSAPRQGGNYGYTF
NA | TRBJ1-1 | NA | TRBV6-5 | TGTGCCAGCAGAGCACAGGGCACTGAAGCTTTCTTT | CASRAQGTEAFF
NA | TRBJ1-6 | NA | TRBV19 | TGTGCCAGTAGTATAGTAGATTCACCCCTCCACTTT | CASSIVDSPLHF
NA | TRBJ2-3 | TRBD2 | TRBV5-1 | TGCGCCAGCAGCTCCCGACTAGCGGGGGGCACAGATACGCAGTATTTT | CASSSRLAGGTDTQYF
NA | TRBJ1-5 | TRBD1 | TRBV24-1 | TGTGCCACCAGTGATTTACCAGACAGGGAGAATAGCAATCAGCCCCAGCATTTT | CATSDLPDRENSNQPQHF
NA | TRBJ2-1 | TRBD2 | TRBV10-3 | TGTGCCATCAGTGATCCTAGCGGGGGGGACTACAATGAGCAGTTCTTC | CAISDPSGGDYNEQFF
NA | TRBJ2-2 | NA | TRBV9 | TGTGCCAGCAGCGTAATCGAGGTCGGGGAGCTGTTTTTT | CASSVIEVGELFF
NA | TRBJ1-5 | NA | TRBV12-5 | TGTGCTAGTGGTTTGGCGGGAGCAAGAGATCAGCCCCAGCATTTT | CASGLAGARDQPQHF